This T cell receptor beta chain comes out of a study of regulatory T cells in long-lasting Graves disease. Stated time point: persistent/refractory GD, antithyroid drugs over 5 years with positive TRAb. The TCR library was made from RNA extracted from PBMCs. The CDR3 has 11 residues. Per the germline V gene, CDR1 is DFQATT and CDR2 is SNEGSKA (reference sequence). V gave up 8 bases and J gave up 5 bases, with 13 bases separating them. According to the study, TCR beta libraries were built with iRepertoire HTBI primers and CDR3-region Arm-PCR. TCRdb recomputed calls from the multiplex PCR reads with MiXCR, one row per CDR3 protein. The sample holds 600,000 to 850,000 distinct CDR3 sequences, about 32% seen once.

V gene TRBV20-1 combines with J gene TRBJ2-7; no clear D gene. The sample here was peripheral blood mononuclear cells (PBMCs), taken when the disease was refractory, from a patient treated with antithyroid drugs. The sequence was obtained from a female donor with Graves disease. CDR3 protein: CSPAGSDEQYF. The CDR3 DNA reads TGCAGTCCCGCCGGGTCCGACGAGCAGTACTTC.